The text below deals with one T cell receptor beta chain. Per the study methods: The authors estimated nucleated cell counts from reference gene primer amplification. Data came from immunoSEQ multiplex PCR; TCRdb stores just in-frame clones and leaves some out. The DNA gave D and trimming, while V, J and clone size come from that table. The sample yields fewer than 65,000 clones, 70% to 80% seen once. The junction had 9 bases not matched to a gene; V was cut back by 4 bases and J by 4 bases. The V gene's germline CDR1 is MRHNA and CDR2 SNTAGT. This CDR3 spans 15 amino acids. This sample is part of a study of blood T cell repertoires in COVID-19. Study as a whole: The study drew acute and convalescent COVID-19 samples from the United States, Italy and Spain.

The clonotype originates from an older man with acute or convalescent COVID-19. The V call is TRBV6-4, the J call TRBJ2-7, with 8 bases lining up with TRBD2. Material for sequencing was peripheral blood. The CDR3 DNA follows: TGTGCCAGCAGTGGGGGCCCTAGCGGGCGGTACGAGCAGTACTTC. It codes for CASSGGPSGRYEQYF.